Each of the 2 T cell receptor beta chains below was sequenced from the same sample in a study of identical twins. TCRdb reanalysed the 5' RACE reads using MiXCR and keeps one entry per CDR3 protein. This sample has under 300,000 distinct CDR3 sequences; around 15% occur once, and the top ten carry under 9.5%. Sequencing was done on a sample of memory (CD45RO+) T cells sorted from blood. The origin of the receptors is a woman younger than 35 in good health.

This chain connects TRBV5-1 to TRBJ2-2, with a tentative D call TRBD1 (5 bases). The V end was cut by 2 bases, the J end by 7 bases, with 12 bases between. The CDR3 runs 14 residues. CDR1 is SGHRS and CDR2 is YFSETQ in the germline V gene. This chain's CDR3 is CASSFQGARGELFF. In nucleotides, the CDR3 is TGCGCCAGCAGCTTTCAAGGGGCCCGCGGGGAGCTGTTTTTT.

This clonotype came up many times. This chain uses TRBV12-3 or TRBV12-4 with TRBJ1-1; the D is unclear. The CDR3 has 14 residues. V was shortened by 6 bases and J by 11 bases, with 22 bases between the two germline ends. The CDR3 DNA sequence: TGTGCCAGCAGCTTAACATCGAATAGACGAACCGCTTTCTTT. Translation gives CASSLTSNRRTAFF.